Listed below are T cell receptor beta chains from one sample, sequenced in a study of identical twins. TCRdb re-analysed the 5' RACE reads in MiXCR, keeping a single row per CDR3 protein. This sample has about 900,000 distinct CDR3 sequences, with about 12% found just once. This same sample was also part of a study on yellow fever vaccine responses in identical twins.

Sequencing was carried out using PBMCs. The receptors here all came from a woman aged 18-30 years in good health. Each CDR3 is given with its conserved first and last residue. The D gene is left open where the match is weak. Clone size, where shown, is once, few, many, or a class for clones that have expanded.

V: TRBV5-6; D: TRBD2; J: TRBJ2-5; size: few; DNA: TGTGCCAGCAGATTGGGGCTAGCGGGAGGAGAGACCCAGTACTTC; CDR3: CASRLGLAGGETQYF
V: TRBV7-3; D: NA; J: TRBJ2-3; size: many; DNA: TGTGCCAGCAGCCCGCGACCTGGGAGTACCGATACGCAGTATTTT; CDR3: CASSPRPGSTDTQYF
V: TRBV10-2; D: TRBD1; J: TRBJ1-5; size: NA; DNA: TGCGCCAGCAGTGAATCCGGGACAGGGGTCAATCAGCCCCAGCATTTT; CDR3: CASSESGTGVNQPQHF
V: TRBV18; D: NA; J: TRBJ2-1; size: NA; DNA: TGTGCCAGCTCACCACCTGCGCGAGATATTGAGCAGTTCTTC; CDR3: CASSPPARDIEQFF
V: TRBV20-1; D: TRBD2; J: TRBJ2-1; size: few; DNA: TGCAGTGCTAGAGATCTTGAAACTAGCGGCCCTTACAATGAGCAGTTCTTC; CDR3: CSARDLETSGPYNEQFF
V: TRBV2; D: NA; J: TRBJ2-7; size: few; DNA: TGTGCCAGCAGCGCAGCACGTAGGGTTGTCAAAGGCGAGCAGTACTTC; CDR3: CASSAARRVVKGEQYF
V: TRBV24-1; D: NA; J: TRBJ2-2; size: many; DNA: TGTGCCACGCAGGCGGGATCGAACACCGGGGAGCTGTTTTTT; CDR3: CATQAGSNTGELFF
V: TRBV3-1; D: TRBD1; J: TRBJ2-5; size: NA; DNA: TGTGCCAGCAGCCGGAAGCAGGGGGCTCCTGAAGGGACCCAGTACTTC; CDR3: CASSRKQGAPEGTQYF
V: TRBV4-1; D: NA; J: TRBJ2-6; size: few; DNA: TGCGCCAGCAGCCAAGATCGTCGCGGGTCTGGGGCCAACGTCCTGACTTTC; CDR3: CASSQDRRGSGANVLTF
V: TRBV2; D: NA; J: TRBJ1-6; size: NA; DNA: TGTGCCAGCAGTCGGGAAAGCTCCTATAATTCACCCCTCCACTTT; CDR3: CASSRESSYNSPLHF
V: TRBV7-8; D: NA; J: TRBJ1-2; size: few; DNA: TGTGCCAGCAGCCAACAGGGTCATTATGGCTACACCTTC; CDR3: CASSQQGHYGYTF
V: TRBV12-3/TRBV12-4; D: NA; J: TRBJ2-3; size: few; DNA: TGTGCCAGCAGTGAACACGGGCCCCTAAGAATGGATACGCAGTATTTT; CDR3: CASSEHGPLRMDTQYF
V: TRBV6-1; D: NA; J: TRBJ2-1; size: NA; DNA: TGTGCCAGCAACTCCCCCCCCCAGGCGCGGTTCTTC; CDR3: CASNSPPQARFF
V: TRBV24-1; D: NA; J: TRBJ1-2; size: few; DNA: TGTGCCACCAGTGATTCCGGCAGGGGCGATTCCTATGGCTACACCTTC; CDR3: CATSDSGRGDSYGYTF
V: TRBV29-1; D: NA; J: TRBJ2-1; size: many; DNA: TGCAGCGTTGAAGCAGCGTACAATGAGCAGTTCTTC; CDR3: CSVEAAYNEQFF
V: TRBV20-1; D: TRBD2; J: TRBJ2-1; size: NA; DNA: TGCAGTGCTAGTAGCGGGGATTACAATGAGCAGTTCTTC; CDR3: CSASSGDYNEQFF
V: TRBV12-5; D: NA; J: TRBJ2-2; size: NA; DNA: TGTGCTAGTGGTTGGATTGGGGGACGCAAGGCCACCGGGGAGCTGTTTTTT; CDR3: CASGWIGGRKATGELFF
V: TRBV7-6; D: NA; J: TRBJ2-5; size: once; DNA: TGTGCCAGCAGCTCTGGGGGGTTCGAGACCCAGTACTTC; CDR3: CASSSGGFETQYF
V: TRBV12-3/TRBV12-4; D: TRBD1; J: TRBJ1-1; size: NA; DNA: TGTGCCAGCAGCTTAATGGGGACAGTGAACACTGAAGCTTTCTTT; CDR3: CASSLMGTVNTEAFF
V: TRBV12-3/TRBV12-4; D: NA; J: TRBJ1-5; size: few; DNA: TGTGCCAGCAGTTTTTGGGGGACCCAGCCCCAGCATTTT; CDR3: CASSFWGTQPQHF
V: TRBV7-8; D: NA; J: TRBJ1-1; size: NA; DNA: TGTGCCAGCAGCTTAGCATTCGGGAGGGACACTGAAGCTTTCTTT; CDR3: CASSLAFGRDTEAFF
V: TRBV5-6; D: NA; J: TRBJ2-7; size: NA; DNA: TGTGCCAGCATGGGCCTCTACGAGCAGTACTTC; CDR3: CASMGLYEQYF
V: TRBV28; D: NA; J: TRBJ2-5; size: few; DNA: TGTGCCAGCAGCAAACTAAAGGGGGTTTCAGAGACCCAGTACTTC; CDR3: CASSKLKGVSETQYF
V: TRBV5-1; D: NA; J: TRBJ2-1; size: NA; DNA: TGCGCCAGCAGCTTCCTACTAGACTCGTACAATGAGCAGTTCTTC; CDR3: CASSFLLDSYNEQFF
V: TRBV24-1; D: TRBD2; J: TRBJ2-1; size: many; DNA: TGTGCCACCAGTGATTTGTTTGAGCGGGAGGGCGAGACCTACAATGAGCAGTTCTTC; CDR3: CATSDLFEREGETYNEQFF
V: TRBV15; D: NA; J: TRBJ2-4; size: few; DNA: TGTGCCACCAGCCTGACAGGGAGCGGGGCCAAAAACATTCAGTACTTC; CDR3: CATSLTGSGAKNIQYF
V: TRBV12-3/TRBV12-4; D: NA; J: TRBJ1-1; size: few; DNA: TGTGCCAGCAGTTTTGAAGGGCCCACTGAAGCTTTCTTT; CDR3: CASSFEGPTEAFF
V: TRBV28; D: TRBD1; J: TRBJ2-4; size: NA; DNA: TGTGCCAGCAGCCTTTCGGGACAGGGGAACCTAGCCAAAAACATTCAGTACTTC; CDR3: CASSLSGQGNLAKNIQYF
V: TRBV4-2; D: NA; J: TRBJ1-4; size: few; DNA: TGTGCCAGCAGCCAAGGGTCAGGGGTGGATGAAAAACTGTTTTTT; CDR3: CASSQGSGVDEKLFF
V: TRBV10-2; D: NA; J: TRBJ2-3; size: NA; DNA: TGCGCCAGCAGTGGAGGACAGCGAACAGATACGCAGTATTTT; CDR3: CASSGGQRTDTQYF
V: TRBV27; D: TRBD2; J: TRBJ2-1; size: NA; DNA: TGTGCCAGCAGTTTATACCTAGGGAGGGGACCCAATGAGCAGTTCTTC; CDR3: CASSLYLGRGPNEQFF
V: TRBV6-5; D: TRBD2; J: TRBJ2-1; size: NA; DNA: TGTGCCAGCAGTTACTCGTTTCTAGCGGGAGGGATGTATGAGCAGTTCTTC; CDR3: CASSYSFLAGGMYEQFF
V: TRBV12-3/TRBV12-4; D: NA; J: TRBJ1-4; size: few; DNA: TGTGCCAGCAGTTTTAGGGCAGGAGCAACTAATGAAAAACTGTTTTTT; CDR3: CASSFRAGATNEKLFF
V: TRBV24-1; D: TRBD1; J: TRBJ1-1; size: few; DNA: TGTGCCACCAGTGATTTAAGGACAGGGGATTCGTCTTTCTTT; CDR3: CATSDLRTGDSSFF
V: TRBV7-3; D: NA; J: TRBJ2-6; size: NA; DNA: TGTGCCAGCAGCCGGGGACCGGCCTCTGGGGCCAACGTCCTGACTTTC; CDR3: CASSRGPASGANVLTF
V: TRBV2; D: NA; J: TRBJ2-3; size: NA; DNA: TGTGCCAGCAGTTCCCTAGCGAGGGCCACAGATACGCAGTATTTT; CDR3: CASSSLARATDTQYF
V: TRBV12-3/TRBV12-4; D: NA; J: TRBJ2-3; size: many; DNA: TGTGCCAGCTACCCTGGGGGGCGAGGAGATACGCAGTATTTT; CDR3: CASYPGGRGDTQYF